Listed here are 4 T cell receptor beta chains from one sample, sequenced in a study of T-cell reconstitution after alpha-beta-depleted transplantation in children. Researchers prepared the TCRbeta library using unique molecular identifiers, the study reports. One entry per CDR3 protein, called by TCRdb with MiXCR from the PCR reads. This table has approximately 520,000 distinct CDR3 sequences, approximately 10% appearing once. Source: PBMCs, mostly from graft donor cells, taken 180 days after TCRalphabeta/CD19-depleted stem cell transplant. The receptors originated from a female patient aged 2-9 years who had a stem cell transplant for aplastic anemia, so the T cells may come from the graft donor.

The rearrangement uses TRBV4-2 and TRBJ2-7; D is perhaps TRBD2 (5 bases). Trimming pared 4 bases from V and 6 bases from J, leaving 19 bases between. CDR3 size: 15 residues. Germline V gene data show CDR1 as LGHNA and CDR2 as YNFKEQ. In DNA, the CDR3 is TGTGCCAGCAGCCCGGCGCCCGGGGAGCGAGTCGAGCAGTACTTC. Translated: CASSPAPGERVEQYF.

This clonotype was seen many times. The CDR3 protein is CASSQELPGSQETQYF. The CDR3 nucleotides read TGTGCCAGCAGCCAAGAGCTCCCTGGGTCCCAAGAGACCCAGTACTTC. The rearrangement joins TRBV4-2 to TRBJ2-5; D unresolved. Per germline, CDR1 LGHNA and CDR2 YNFKEQ. CDR3 length: 16 amino acids. Trimming stripped 0 bases from V and 1 base from J, with 12 bases between.

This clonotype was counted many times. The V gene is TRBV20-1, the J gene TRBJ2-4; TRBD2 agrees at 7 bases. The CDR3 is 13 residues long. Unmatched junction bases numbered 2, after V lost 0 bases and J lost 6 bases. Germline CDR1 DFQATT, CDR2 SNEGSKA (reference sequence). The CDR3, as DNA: TGCAGTGCTAGAGAGCGGGAGTTAAACATTCAGTACTTC. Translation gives CSARERELNIQYF.

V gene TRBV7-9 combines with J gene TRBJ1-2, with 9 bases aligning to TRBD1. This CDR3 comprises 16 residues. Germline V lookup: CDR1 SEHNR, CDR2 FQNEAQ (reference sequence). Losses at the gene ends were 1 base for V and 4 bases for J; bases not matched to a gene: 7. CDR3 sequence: CASSLEEGQGTYGYTF. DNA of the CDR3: TGTGCCAGCAGCTTAGAAGAAGGACAGGGGACCTATGGCTACACCTTC.